These 20 T cell receptor beta chains originate from one sample sequenced in a study of cytomegalovirus exposure and HLA in healthy donors. The method was immunoSEQ multiplex PCR; TCRdb's version includes in-frame clones alone and lacks a portion of them. The table has around 260,000 clones, about nine tenths seen once. The specimen was PBMCs. These receptors were obtained from a woman in her twenties or thirties in good health and CMV-seronegative.

V is TRBV6-5 and J is TRBJ1-2; D gene uncertain. The germline V gene encodes CDR1 MNHEY and CDR2 SVGAGI. The CDR3 has 12 amino acids. The V and J ends lost 5 bases and 6 bases respectively, with 10 bases between them. This CDR3 reads CASSHSPDGYTF. The CDR3 region has the DNA TGTGCCAGCAGTCATAGTCCAGATGGCTACACCTTC.

V is TRBV28 and J is TRBJ2-1, with 8 bases matching TRBD2. V trimming: 4 bases; J trimming: 6 bases; junction bases outside the gene matches: 11. Germline V CDR1 and CDR2: MDHEN, SYDVKM. CDR3 size: 16 residues. The CDR3 region is CASSSPGGRTFNEQFF. CDR3 nucleotides: TGTGCCAGCAGTTCCCCCGGCGGGAGGACCTTCAATGAGCAGTTCTTC.

CDR3 sequence: CASSLTSHYEQYF. The DNA of the CDR3 is TGTGCCAGCAGTTTGACTTCTCACTACGAGCAGTACTTC. This chain links TRBV27 with TRBJ2-7; D ambiguous. V shed 3 bases and J shed 3 bases, with 9 bases lying between them. CDR1 and CDR2 (germline): MNHEY, SMNVEV (reference sequence). This CDR3 is built from 13 residues.

The chain carries TRBV4-1 and TRBJ1-3, with a weak D call TRBD1 (6 bases). This CDR3 contains 16 residues. Deletions cut 4 bases from V and 3 bases from J, with 16 bases between. In germline, CDR1 is MGHRA, CDR2 YSYEKL. Here the CDR3 reads CASSPSGTGNGNTIYF. CDR3 sequence (DNA): TGCGCCAGCAGCCCCTCCGGAACAGGGAATGGAAACACCATATATTTT.

The gene calls are TRBV18 and TRBJ2-1; the match to TRBD2 covers 14 bases. The CDR3 runs to 16 residues. Germline V gives CDR1 KGHSH, CDR2 LQKENI. V lost 4 bases and J lost 5; bases outside the gene matches: 4. The DNA of the CDR3 is TGTGCCAGCTCACGACCGGGACTAGCGGGAGACAATGAGCAGTTCTTC. Amino acids: CASSRPGLAGDNEQFF.

The chain recombines TRBV25-1 with TRBJ1-1; 7 bases fit TRBD1. The V and J ends lost 3 bases and 7 bases, in that order; junction bases with no gene match: 14. The CDR3 is 16 residues long. In germline, CDR1 is MGHDK, CDR2 SYGVNS. The CDR3 spells CASSDLGQQGLGEAFF. The CDR3 nucleotides read TGTGCCAGCAGTGATTTAGGCCAACAGGGGTTAGGTGAAGCTTTCTTT. The complete variable domain, with remaining parts taken from reference TRBV25-1 and TRBJ1-1, reads EADIYQTPRYLVIGTGKKITLECSQTMGHDKMYWYQQDPGMELHLIHYSYGVNSTEKGDLSSESTVSRIRTEHFPLTLESARPSHTSQYLCASSDLGQQGLGEAFFGQGTRLTVV.

V is TRBV10-1 and J is TRBJ2-1; D remains ambiguous. CDR1 WNHNN and CDR2 SYGVQD come from the germline V gene (reference sequence). Trimming took 2 bases from V and 8 from J, leaving 13 bases between them. This CDR3 comprises 14 residues. CDR3 in amino acids: CASSETGRDYEQFF. CDR3 DNA: TGCGCCAGCAGTGAGACTGGACGAGACTATGAGCAGTTCTTC.

The V and J genes are TRBV7-2 and TRBJ2-7; possibly TRBD2 for D (5 bases). V lost 0 bases and J 5 bases, leaving 14 bases between the germline ends. This CDR3 comprises 15 residues. The germline CDR1 and CDR2 sequences are SGHTA and FQGNSA. CDR3: CASSLAPQRPHEQYF. The CDR3 DNA sequence: TGTGCCAGCAGCTTAGCGCCCCAGCGGCCCCACGAGCAGTACTTC.

V usage is TRBV4-3 and J usage is TRBJ2-1; 9 positions match TRBD2. Germline loops: CDR1 LGHNA, CDR2 YSLEER. V lost 3 bases and J lost 2; bases outside the gene matches: 5. The CDR3 runs to 16 residues. CDR3 sequence reads: CASSQLAGTPYNEQFF. As DNA, the CDR3 is TGCGCCAGCAGCCAGCTAGCGGGGACCCCCTACAATGAGCAGTTCTTC.

J is TRBJ1-4 and V is TRBV14; D remains unclear. CDR1 SGHDN and CDR2 FVKESK come from the germline V gene. V shed 1 base and J shed 8 bases, with 11 bases lying between them. The CDR3 contains 14 residues. The CDR3 loop is CASSQALVYEKLFF. DNA for the CDR3: TGTGCCAGCAGCCAAGCTTTAGTATACGAAAAACTGTTTTTT.

The chain's CDR3 is CASSYEQTQYF. As DNA, the CDR3 is TGTGCCAGCAGTTACGAACAGACCCAGTACTTC. The chain joins TRBV6-5 to TRBJ2-5; D gene unclear. This CDR3 has 11 amino acids. CDR1 MNHEY and CDR2 SVGAGI come from the germline V gene. Trimming took off 2 bases at V and 6 bases at J, with 4 bases between the two ends.

The rearrangement uses TRBV27 and TRBJ2-7; TRBD2 aligns across 9 bases. This CDR3 comprises 15 residues. Unmatched junction bases numbered 3, after V lost 1 base and J lost 2 bases. Germline CDR1 is MNHEY and CDR2 is SMNVEV (reference sequence). The CDR3 sequence: CASSLLAGVPYEQYF. CDR3 nucleotides: TGTGCCAGCAGTTTATTAGCGGGAGTGCCCTACGAGCAGTACTTC.

The V gene is TRBV19, the J gene TRBJ2-3; 7 nucleotides agree with TRBD1. The germline V gene encodes CDR1 LNHDA and CDR2 SQIVND (reference sequence). There are 16 residues in the CDR3. V dropped 5 bases and J dropped 5; count of bases not matched to a gene: 13. CDR3 sequence reads: CASSSPGTAAGDTQYF. For the CDR3, the DNA is TGTGCCAGTAGTTCCCCCGGGACAGCGGCGGGAGATACGCAGTATTTT.

The rearrangement joins TRBV4-3 to TRBJ2-1, with D perhaps TRBD1 or TRBD2 (6 bases each). V dropped 2 bases and J dropped 0 bases, with 17 bases sitting between them. The germline V gene has CDR1 LGHNA and CDR2 YSLEER. This CDR3 comprises 18 residues. The CDR3 bases are TGCGCCAGCAGCCAACATTTCGCCGGGGGCTTCTCCTACAATGAGCAGTTCTTC. It yields the protein CASSQHFAGGFSYNEQFF.

About this clone itself: Other DNA sequences in this specimen translate into the identical CDR3. The chain carries TRBV6-1 and TRBJ1-3; 9 bases align to TRBD1. J lost 3 bases, V lost 4 bases, and 4 bases had no gene match. Germline lookup yields CDR1 MNHNS and CDR2 SASEGT. The CDR3 length is 15 residues. The CDR3 DNA reads as TGTGCCAGCAGTGTCACAGGGGGCAGTGGAAACACCATATATTTT. Residues: CASSVTGGSGNTIYF.

The V and J genes are TRBV6-6 and TRBJ1-4, with a weak D call TRBD1 (6 bases). The CDR3 sequence is 16 residues long. Germline V gene sequence: CDR1 MNHNY, CDR2 SVGAGI (reference sequence). Trimming left V 2 bases short and J 8 bases short, with 18 bases between. The CDR3 DNA sequence: TGTGCCAGCAGTTACGCGGCGGTTAGGACAGTCGAAAAACTGTTTTTT. As protein: CASSYAAVRTVEKLFF.

The chain couples TRBV7-8 to TRBJ2-2; D unresolved. V lost 4 bases and J lost 7, with 7 bases in between. The CDR3 is made up of 12 amino acids. Germline-derived CDR1 and CDR2 are SGHVS and FQNEAQ. The CDR3 is CASSWAVGELFF. For the CDR3, the DNA is TGTGCCAGCAGCTGGGCTGTCGGGGAGCTGTTTTTT.

The chain is built from TRBV27 and TRBJ2-7; D might be TRBD2 (6 bases). The CDR3 has 15 residues. Germline assignment: CDR1 MNHEY and CDR2 SMNVEV (reference sequence). The V and J ends lost 5 bases and 1 base respectively, with 15 bases between them. The CDR3 DNA follows: TGTGCCAGCAGTGACCGGGGAGGCCCTTCCTACGAGCAGTACTTC. Its translation: CASSDRGGPSYEQYF.

This chain connects TRBV5-1 to TRBJ2-5, with 10 bases that match TRBD2. The CDR3 spans 13 residues. Trimming took 2 bases from V and 5 from J; bases not matched to a gene: 0. The germline V gene has CDR1 SGHRS and CDR2 YFSETQ. Written as DNA, the CDR3 is TGCGCCAGCAGCTTAGCGGGAGGGGAGACCCAGTACTTC. Translating gives CASSLAGGETQYF. The variable domain in full, with the rest retrieved from reference TRBV5-1 and TRBJ2-5, is KAGVTQTPRYLIKTRGQQVTLSCSPISGHRSVSWYQQTPGQGLQFLFEYFSETQRNKGNFPGRFSGRQFSNSRSEMNVSTLELGDSALYLCASSLAGGETQYFGPGTRLLVL.

On this clone itself: Different DNA sequences within this sample yield the same CDR3. This chain joins TRBV5-6 and TRBJ1-1; D call uncertain. Germline CDR1 and CDR2: SGHDT and YYEEEE. Between the trimmed V and J ends, which lost 2 bases and 4 bases, there was a span of 3 bases. CDR3 length: 11 residues. CDR3 sequence reads: CASSFSTEAFF. In DNA form, the CDR3 reads TGTGCCAGCAGCTTCAGCACTGAAGCTTTCTTT. The variable domain in full, completed from reference TRBV5-6 and TRBJ1-1, reads DAGVTQSPTHLIKTRGQQVTLRCSPKSGHDTVSWYQQALGQGPQFIFQYYEEEERQRGNFPDRFSGHQFPNYSSELNVNALLLGDSALYLCASSFSTEAFFGQGTRLTVV.